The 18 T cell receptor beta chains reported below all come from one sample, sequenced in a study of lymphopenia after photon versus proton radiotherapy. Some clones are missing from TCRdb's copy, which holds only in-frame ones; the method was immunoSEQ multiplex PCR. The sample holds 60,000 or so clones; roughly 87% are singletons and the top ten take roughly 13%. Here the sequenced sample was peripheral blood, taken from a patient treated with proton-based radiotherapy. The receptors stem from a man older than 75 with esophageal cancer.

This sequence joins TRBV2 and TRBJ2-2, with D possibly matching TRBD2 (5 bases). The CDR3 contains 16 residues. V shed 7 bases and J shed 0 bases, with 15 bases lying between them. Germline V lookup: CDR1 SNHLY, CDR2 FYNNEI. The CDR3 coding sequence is TGTGCCAGCACCGCAATTCGGACTGCGAACACCGGGGAGCTGTTTTTT. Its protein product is CASTAIRTANTGELFF.

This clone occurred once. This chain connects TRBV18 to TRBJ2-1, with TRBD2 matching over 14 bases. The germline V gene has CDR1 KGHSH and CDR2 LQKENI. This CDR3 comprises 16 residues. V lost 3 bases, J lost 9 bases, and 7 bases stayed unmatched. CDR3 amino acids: CASSPWTSGGSSEQFF. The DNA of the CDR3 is TGTGCCAGCTCACCTTGGACTAGCGGGGGGAGTAGTGAGCAGTTCTTC.

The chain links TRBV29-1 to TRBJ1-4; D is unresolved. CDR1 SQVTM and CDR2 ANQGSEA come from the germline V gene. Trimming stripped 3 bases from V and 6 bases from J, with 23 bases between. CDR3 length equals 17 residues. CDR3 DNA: TGCAGCGTTGATAATAGTCAGGACCCAGGATCGGATGAAAAACTGTTTTTT. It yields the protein CSVDNSQDPGSDEKLFF.

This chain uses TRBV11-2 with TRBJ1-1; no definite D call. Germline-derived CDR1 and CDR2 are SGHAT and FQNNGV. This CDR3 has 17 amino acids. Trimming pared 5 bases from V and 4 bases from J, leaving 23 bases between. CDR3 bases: TGTGCCAGCAGCGCTCTAAAGACGGGTAAGCGGACCACTGAAGCTTTCTTT. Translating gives CASSALKTGKRTTEAFF.

As DNA, the CDR3 is TGTGCCAGCAGCCTGACTAGCTCAATTACAGATACGCAGTATTTT. It yields the protein CASSLTSSITDTQYF. This rearrangement joins TRBV6-1 to TRBJ2-3; 7 bases match TRBD2. J lost 3 bases, V lost 6 bases, and 9 bases had no gene match. From germline, CDR1 is MNHNS and CDR2 SASEGT. The CDR3 contains 15 residues.

CDR3 sequence reads: CASSSRDSVKQYF. CDR3 nucleotides: TGTGCCAGCAGTAGCCGGGACTCAGTGAAGCAGTACTTC. This chain links TRBV2 with TRBJ2-7; D is possibly TRBD2 (6 bases). Germline CDR1 reads SNHLY; CDR2 reads FYNNEI. Trimming cost V 5 bases and J 8 bases, with 16 bases left between them. The CDR3 has 13 residues. The variable domain in full, completed from reference TRBV2 and TRBJ2-7, reads EPEVTQTPSHQVTQMGQEVILRCVPISNHLYFYWYRQILGQKVEFLVSFYNNEISEKSEIFDDQFSVERPDGSNFTLKIRSTKLEDSAMYFCASSSRDSVKQYFGPGTRLTVT.

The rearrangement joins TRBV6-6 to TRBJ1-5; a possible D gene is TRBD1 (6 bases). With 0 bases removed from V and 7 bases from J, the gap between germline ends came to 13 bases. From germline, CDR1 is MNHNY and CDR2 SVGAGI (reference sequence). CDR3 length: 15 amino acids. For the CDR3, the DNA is TGTGCCAGCAGTTACTCTTCCGGGGGCAGGCAGCCCCAGCATTTT. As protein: CASSYSSGGRQPQHF.

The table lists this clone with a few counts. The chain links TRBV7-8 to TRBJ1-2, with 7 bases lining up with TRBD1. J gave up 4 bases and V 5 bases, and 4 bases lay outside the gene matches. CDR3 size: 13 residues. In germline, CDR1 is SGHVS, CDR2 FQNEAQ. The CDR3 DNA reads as TGTGCCAGCAGCCCCAGGGGGTCCTATGGCTACACCTTC. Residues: CASSPRGSYGYTF.

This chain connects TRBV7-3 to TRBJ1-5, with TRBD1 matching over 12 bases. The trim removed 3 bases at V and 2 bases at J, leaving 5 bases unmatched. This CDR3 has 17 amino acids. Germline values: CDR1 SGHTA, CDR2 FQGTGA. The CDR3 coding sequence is TGTGCCAGCAGCTTTGGGGACAGGGGGCAAGGCAATCAGCCCCAGCATTTT. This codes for CASSFGDRGQGNQPQHF.

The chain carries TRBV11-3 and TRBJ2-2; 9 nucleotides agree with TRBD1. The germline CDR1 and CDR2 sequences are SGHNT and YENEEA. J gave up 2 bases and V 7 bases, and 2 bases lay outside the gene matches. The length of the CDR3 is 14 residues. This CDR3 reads CASTTGGNTGELFF. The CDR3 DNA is TGTGCCAGCACGACAGGGGGAAACACCGGGGAGCTGTTTTTT.

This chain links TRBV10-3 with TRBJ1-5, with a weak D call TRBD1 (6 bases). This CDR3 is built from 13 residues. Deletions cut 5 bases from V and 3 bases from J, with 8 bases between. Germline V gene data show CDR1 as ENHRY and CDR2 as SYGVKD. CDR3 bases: TGTGCCATCAGTTCAGGGGCCAATCAGCCCCAGCATTTT. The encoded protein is CAISSGANQPQHF.

Written as DNA, the CDR3 is TGTGCCTGGAGGCAGGGGGGTCAAATTGAAGCTTTCTTT. This codes for CAWRQGGQIEAFF. The J gene is TRBJ1-1, the V gene TRBV30, with 7 bases lining up with TRBD1. Germline V CDR1 and CDR2: GTSNPN, SVGIG (reference sequence). V was clipped by 3 bases and J by 7 bases; unmatched bases: 8. The CDR3 consists of 13 residues. Variable domain in full (rest from reference TRBV30 and TRBJ1-1): SQTIHQWPATLVQPVGSPLSLECTVEGTSNPNLYWYRQAAGRGLQLLFYSVGIGQISSEVPQNLSASRPQDRQFILSSKKLLLSDSGFYLCAWRQGGQIEAFFGQGTRLTVV.

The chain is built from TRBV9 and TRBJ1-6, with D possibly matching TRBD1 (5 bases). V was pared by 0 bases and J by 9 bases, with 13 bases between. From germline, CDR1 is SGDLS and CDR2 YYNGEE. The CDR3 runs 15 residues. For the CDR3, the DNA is TGTGCCAGCAGCGTAGATGGGGCCAGAGGTTCACCCCTCCACTTT. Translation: CASSVDGARGSPLHF.

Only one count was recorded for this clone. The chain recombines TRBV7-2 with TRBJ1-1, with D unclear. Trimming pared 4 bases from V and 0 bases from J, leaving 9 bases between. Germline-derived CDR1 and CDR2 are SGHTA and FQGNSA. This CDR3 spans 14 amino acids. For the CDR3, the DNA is TGTGCCAGCAGCTCCTTGAACGTGAACACTGAAGCTTTCTTT. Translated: CASSSLNVNTEAFF.

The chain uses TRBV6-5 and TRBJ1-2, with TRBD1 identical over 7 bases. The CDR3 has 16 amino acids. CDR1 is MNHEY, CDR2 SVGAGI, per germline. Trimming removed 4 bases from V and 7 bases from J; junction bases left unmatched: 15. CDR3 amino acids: CASSSLRDSEGRGYTF. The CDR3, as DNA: TGTGCCAGCAGTTCACTCCGGGACAGCGAAGGACGTGGCTACACCTTC.

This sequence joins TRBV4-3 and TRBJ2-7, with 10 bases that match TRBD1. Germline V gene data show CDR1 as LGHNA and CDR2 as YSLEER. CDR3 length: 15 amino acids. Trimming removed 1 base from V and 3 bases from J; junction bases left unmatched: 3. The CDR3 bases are TGCGCCAGCAGCCAAGTCTGGGACAGGGGCTACGAGCAGTACTTC. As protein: CASSQVWDRGYEQYF.

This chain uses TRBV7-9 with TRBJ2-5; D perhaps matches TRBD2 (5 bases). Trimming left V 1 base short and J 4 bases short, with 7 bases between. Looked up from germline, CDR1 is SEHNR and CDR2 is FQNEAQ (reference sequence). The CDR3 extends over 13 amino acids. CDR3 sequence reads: CASSLEGAETQYF. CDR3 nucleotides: TGTGCCAGCAGCTTAGAGGGAGCAGAGACCCAGTACTTC.

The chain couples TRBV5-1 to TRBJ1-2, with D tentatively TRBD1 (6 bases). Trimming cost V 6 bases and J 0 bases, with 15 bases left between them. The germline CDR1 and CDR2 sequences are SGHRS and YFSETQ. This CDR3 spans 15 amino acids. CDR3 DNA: TGCGCCAGCACCCCGGGGGGGCCTACTAACTATGGCTACACCTTC. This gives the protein CASTPGGPTNYGYTF.